These T cell receptor beta chains were read from a single sample in a study of blood T cell repertoires in COVID-19. Libraries were prepared by immunoSEQ multiplex PCR; TCRdb keeps only in-frame clonotypes and omits some of them. The table lists some 120,000 clones, around 76% of them singletons. Sample: peripheral blood. These receptors came from a man at least 80 years old with COVID-19, enrolled during active disease. CDR3s include the opening cysteine and the closing phenylalanine or tryptophan. Fields, in order: clone size, V gene, CDR3 length, J gene, D gene, CDR3 protein, CDR3 DNA. The D gene is left open where the match is weak. Only part of the rows carry a size: once, few, many, or a class if the clone is expanded.

.	TRBV6-2/TRBV6-3	15	TRBJ2-1	.	CASSLSIPQYNEQFF	TGTGCCAGCAGTCTAAGTATCCCCCAATACAATGAGCAGTTCTTC
.	TRBV28	15	TRBJ1-2	TRBD1	CASSPRQGAYYGYTF	TGTGCCAGCAGTCCACGACAGGGGGCTTACTATGGCTACACCTTC
.	TRBV2	15	TRBJ2-2	TRBD2	CASRVAGGGTGELFF	TGTGCCAGCAGAGTAGCGGGAGGGGGGACCGGGGAGCTGTTTTTT
.	TRBV19	14	TRBJ1-5	.	CASSIAGGNQPQHF	TGTGCCAGTAGTATAGCAGGGGGCAATCAGCCCCAGCATTTT
.	TRBV28	13	TRBJ1-1	.	CASSPPVYTEAFF	TGTGCCAGCAGTCCCCCGGTTTACACTGAAGCTTTCTTT
.	TRBV11-2	15	TRBJ2-1	TRBD2	CASRRPGLAFNEQFF	TGTGCCAGCAGGCGCCCGGGACTAGCTTTCAATGAGCAGTTCTTC
.	TRBV19	13	TRBJ1-5	TRBD1	CASSRQGWQPQHF	TGTGCCAGTTCCCGACAGGGTTGGCAGCCCCAGCATTTT
.	TRBV2	14	TRBJ1-1	TRBD1	CASNKDRGGTEAFF	TGTGCCAGCAATAAGGACAGGGGAGGCACTGAAGCTTTCTTT
.	TRBV11-2	14	TRBJ2-2	.	CASSSIYRVGELFF	TGTGCCAGCAGCTCAATCTACAGGGTCGGGGAGCTGTTTTTT
.	TRBV7-3	15	TRBJ2-7	TRBD1	CASSPSRDRGHEQYF	TGTGCCAGCAGCCCCTCCCGGGACAGGGGCCACGAGCAGTACTTC
.	TRBV27	13	TRBJ1-4	.	CASSRREGEKLFF	TGTGCCAGCAGTCGACGGGAAGGTGAAAAACTGTTTTTT
once	TRBV9	13	TRBJ1-2	.	CASSVVGRGSYTF	TGTGCCAGCAGCGTAGTGGGGAGAGGTAGCTACACCTTC
few	TRBV21-1	14	TRBJ2-3	.	CASKLAGVGDTQYF	TGTGCCAGCAAGCTAGCGGGAGTAGGAGATACGCAGTATTTT
.	TRBV2	14	TRBJ2-7	.	CASRRPGEVGEQYF	TGTGCCAGCAGAAGGCCGGGAGAAGTCGGGGAGCAGTACTTC
.	TRBV7-3	15	TRBJ2-7	TRBD1	CASSIPGQGTHEQYF	TGTGCCAGCAGCATACCGGGACAGGGAACCCACGAGCAGTACTTC
.	TRBV21-1	18	TRBJ2-3	.	CASSKALSGREGTDTQYF	TGTGCCAGCAGCAAAGCGCTTTCGGGGCGGGAGGGCACAGATACGCAGTATTTT
.	TRBV5-6	15	TRBJ2-1	.	CASKGGLSSYNEQFF	TGTGCCAGCAAAGGCGGGCTGAGCTCCTACAATGAGCAGTTCTTC
.	TRBV30	14	TRBJ1-6	.	CAWGRSSYNSPLHF	TGTGCCTGGGGACGGAGCTCCTATAATTCACCCCTCCACTTT
.	TRBV5-4	14	TRBJ1-1	TRBD1	CASSPGQGGTEAFF	TGTGCCAGCAGCCCTGGACAGGGCGGTACTGAAGCTTTCTTT
.	TRBV6-5	13	TRBJ1-1	.	CASRGTGSTEAFF	TGTGCCAGCAGAGGAACAGGGAGCACTGAAGCTTTCTTT
.	TRBV9	13	TRBJ2-2	.	CASSVGTAGELFF	TGTGCCAGCAGCGTAGGAACTGCCGGGGAGCTGTTTTTT
.	TRBV28	13	TRBJ2-7	TRBD2	CASLAGSSYEQYF	TGTGCCAGTTTAGCGGGGAGCTCCTACGAGCAGTACTTC
.	TRBV9	14	TRBJ2-3	TRBD2	CASSLIAGGDTQYF	TGTGCCAGCAGTTTAATAGCGGGAGGAGATACGCAGTATTTT
.	TRBV28	17	TRBJ2-7	.	CASSLYSRYDSSYEQYF	TGTGCCAGCAGTTTATATTCTAGATACGACAGTTCCTACGAGCAGTACTTC
.	TRBV6-5	13	TRBJ1-1	.	CASNLAEDTEAFF	TGTGCCAGCAACCTTGCGGAAGACACTGAAGCTTTCTTT
once	TRBV27	15	TRBJ1-1	TRBD1	CACSSGRTGSTEAFF	TGTGCCTGTAGCAGCGGCCGGACAGGGAGCACTGAAGCTTTCTTT
.	TRBV7-2	14	TRBJ2-7	.	CASGISGRNYEQYF	TGTGCCAGCGGCATAAGCGGACGGAACTACGAGCAGTACTTC
.	TRBV6-5	16	TRBJ2-3	.	CASSYSSDSQLDTQYF	TGTGCCAGCAGTTACAGCTCGGACAGCCAGCTGGATACGCAGTATTTT
.	TRBV19	16	TRBJ1-5	.	CASSTTVGGGNQPQHF	TGTGCCAGTAGTACGACAGTCGGCGGCGGCAATCAGCCCCAGCATTTT
few	TRBV29-1	13	TRBJ1-2	.	CSVENQMGGGYTF	TGCAGCGTTGAAAACCAAATGGGGGGTGGCTACACCTTC
few	TRBV6-2/TRBV6-3	15	TRBJ2-2	.	CASSYLDSNTGELFF	TGTGCCAGCAGTTACCTGGACTCAAACACCGGGGAGCTGTTTTTT
.	TRBV28	15	TRBJ2-7	TRBD1	CASSLGTGVSYEQYF	TGTGCCAGCAGTTTAGGGACAGGGGTCTCCTACGAGCAGTACTTC
once	TRBV18	13	TRBJ1-2	.	CASSPEGGYGYTF	TGTGCCAGCTCACCAGAGGGAGGGTATGGCTACACCTTC
.	TRBV7-2	15	TRBJ1-2	.	CASSPGGARHYGYTF	TGTGCCAGCAGCCCCGGGGGGGCGCGTCACTATGGCTACACCTTC
.	TRBV28	17	TRBJ2-1	TRBD1	CASSLPQDRVYDNEQFF	TGTGCCAGCAGTTTACCGCAGGACAGGGTTTACGACAATGAGCAGTTCTTC
.	TRBV6-5	15	TRBJ1-1	.	CASSLGLLVDTEAFF	TGTGCCAGCAGTCTGGGACTCCTGGTTGACACTGAAGCTTTCTTT